This T cell receptor (beta chain) derives from a study of CD8 T cells in ankylosing spondylitis. Study observations and caveats: A motif in TCR beta, a set of about 8 highly homologous variants, appeared characteristic of ankylosing spondylitis blood. Previous work reported some of these motif variants in the synovial fluid and blood of reactive arthritis. Disease-linked clones reportedly showed significant enrichment in matched ankylosing spondylitis synovial fluid.

Making the TCR beta libraries involved quantitative 5'-RACE with molecular barcodes. TCRdb ran MiXCR on the 5' RACE reads and lists one entry per CDR3 protein. Of under 950,000 distinct CDR3 sequences listed, 15% to 20% are singletons. As to this clonotype: Its specificity is not known.

The clonotype was recovered from a male donor with ankylosing spondylitis. Sample: blood, either unsorted or a sorted T cell fraction (not recorded which).

CDR3 nucleotide sequence: TGTGCCAGCTCACCAAGCGGGGTACGAACCGGGGAGCTGTTTTTT. This translates into CASSPSGVRTGELFF. The rearrangement uses TRBV18 and TRBJ2-2; TRBD2 matches at 7 bases. The CDR3 length is 15 residues. Germline V CDR1 and CDR2: KGHSH, LQKENI. V shed 2 bases, J shed 5 bases, and the junction held 5 bases outside the gene matches.